These 31 T cell receptor beta chains were all obtained from the same sample, sequenced in a study of OX40 agonist ivuxolimab in advanced cancers. Assay used: immunoSEQ multiplex PCR; TCRdb lists only in-frame clones, some missing. In the table there are roughly 65,000 clones, around 90% of which are singletons. Here the sequenced sample was CD4+ or CD8+ T cells sorted from blood, taken in a trial of the OX40 agonist ivuxolimab. Every receptor here comes from an adult with an advanced solid tumor such as melanoma, head and neck, liver or kidney cancer.

This clone was observed once. V and J are TRBV11-2 and TRBJ2-6; 10 positions agree with TRBD1. From germline, CDR1 is SGHAT and CDR2 FQNNGV. Unmatched junction bases numbered 8, after V lost 5 bases and J lost 1 base. The length of the CDR3 is 18 residues. The CDR3 bases are TGTGCCAGCAGCATTCGGACAGGGGGTGGATCTGGGGCCAACGTCCTGACTTTC. It is translated as CASSIRTGGGSGANVLTF.

This clone has just one count. The rearrangement joins TRBV7-9 to TRBJ2-5, with D tentatively TRBD1 (6 bases). The CDR3 contains 15 residues. V was trimmed by 5 bases and J by 1 base, leaving 14 bases between them. The V gene's germline CDR1 is SEHNR and CDR2 FQNEAQ (reference sequence). CDR3: CASSRGLDSQETQYF. The CDR3 DNA follows: TGTGCCAGCAGCCGAGGCCTGGACAGCCAAGAGACCCAGTACTTC.

This clone occurred once. V usage is TRBV5-1 and J usage is TRBJ2-5; no reliable D call. Germline values: CDR1 SGHRS, CDR2 YFSETQ. Trimming took 1 base from V and 5 from J, leaving 6 bases between them. This CDR3 spans 12 amino acids. CDR3: CASSLLGETQYF. In nucleotides, the CDR3 is TGCGCCAGCAGCTTGTTGGGCGAGACCCAGTACTTC.

This clone was counted once. The J gene is TRBJ2-2, the V gene TRBV28, with D tentatively TRBD1 (6 bases). The CDR3 consists of 13 residues. V dropped 5 bases and J dropped 3 bases, with 7 bases sitting between them. Germline V CDR1 and CDR2: MDHEN, SYDVKM. This CDR3 is CASSGQYTGELFF. In DNA, the CDR3 is TGTGCCAGCAGTGGACAGTACACCGGGGAGCTGTTTTTT.

The chain recombines TRBV6-5 with TRBJ2-1, with D possibly matching TRBD2 (6 bases). Germline CDR1 is MNHEY and CDR2 is SVGAGI. V lost 5 bases and J 7 bases, leaving 12 bases between the germline ends. This CDR3 comprises 13 residues. The CDR3 sequence: CASSGRTKNEQFF. The DNA for the CDR3 is TGTGCCAGCAGTGGCCGGACTAAAAATGAGCAGTTCTTC.

The CDR3 sequence is CSVEEGEQFF. The CDR3 bases are TGCAGCGTTGAAGAGGGTGAGCAGTTCTTC. The chain links TRBV29-1 to TRBJ2-1; no definite D call. The CDR3 extends over 10 amino acids. Germline V gene data show CDR1 as SQVTM and CDR2 as ANQGSEA. V gave up 0 bases and J gave up 9 bases, with 3 bases separating them.

The V call is TRBV5-1, the J call TRBJ2-3, with unresolved D. Trimming shortened V by 0 bases and J by 2 bases, and 13 bases separated the two germline ends. Germline V CDR1 and CDR2: SGHRS, YFSETQ. The length of the CDR3 is 16 residues. In nucleotides, the CDR3 is TGCGCCAGCAGCTTGGGGAGCGCTCCGGCCACAGATACGCAGTATTTT. Its protein product is CASSLGSAPATDTQYF.

This clone was observed once. The V call is TRBV7-2, the J call TRBJ2-1; perhaps D is TRBD1 or TRBD2 (6 bases each). V gave up 1 base and J gave up 4 bases, with 11 bases separating them. This CDR3 is built from 15 residues. Germline CDR1 and CDR2: SGHTA and FQGNSA. The CDR3 is CASSLDWGAYNEQFF. The CDR3 DNA is TGTGCCAGCAGCTTAGATTGGGGGGCTTACAATGAGCAGTTCTTC.

The chain is built from TRBV11-2 and TRBJ2-5; TRBD2 aligns across 8 bases. CDR3 length: 17 amino acids. Germline V gene sequence: CDR1 SGHAT, CDR2 FQNNGV. V lost 5 bases and J lost 1; bases outside the gene matches: 12. The CDR3 DNA follows: TGTGCCAGCAGCAAAGGGGGTCTAGCGGGTTCCCAAGAGACCCAGTACTTC. It is translated as CASSKGGLAGSQETQYF.

This chain links TRBV19 with TRBJ1-2; 7 bases align to TRBD1. The V segment lost 10 bases and the J segment 7 bases; nucleotides outside the gene matches: 9. CDR3 length equals 12 residues. Germline assignment: CDR1 LNHDA and CDR2 SQIVND (reference sequence). The CDR3 bases are TGTGCCACAAGAACAGGGGACGGTGGCTACACCTTC. Translated, it gives CATRTGDGGYTF.

The CDR3 DNA sequence: TGTGCCAGCAGTGACAGGGGGGGGCAGACCCAGTACTTC. Its protein product is CASSDRGGQTQYF. The chain combines TRBV2 with TRBJ2-5; D may match TRBD1 or TRBD2 (7 bases each). Germline CDR1 reads SNHLY; CDR2 reads FYNNEI. The CDR3 loop spans 13 amino acids. The V and J ends lost 3 bases and 6 bases respectively, with 11 bases between them.

CDR3 sequence (DNA): TGTGCCAGCTCCTATGGACCAGCCCGCGAGCAGTACTTC. Translation gives CASSYGPAREQYF. The chain carries TRBV18 and TRBJ2-7; D not resolved. Trimming pared 6 bases from V and 6 bases from J, leaving 15 bases between. CDR1 is KGHSH, CDR2 LQKENI, per germline. The CDR3 sequence is 13 residues long.

The rearrangement links TRBV30 to TRBJ2-3, with D possibly matching TRBD1 (6 bases). The V gene's germline CDR1 is GTSNPN and CDR2 SVGIG (reference sequence). The ends were cut back, 0 bases at V and 2 bases at J, with 12 bases in the middle. This CDR3 spans 15 amino acids. CDR3 sequence reads: CAWSVTGKTTDTQYF. The CDR3, as DNA: TGTGCCTGGAGTGTAACAGGGAAGACCACAGATACGCAGTATTTT.

J is TRBJ1-2 and V is TRBV19, with D possibly matching TRBD1 (5 bases). V lost 6 bases to trimming and J lost 3 bases, with 17 bases between them. This CDR3 is 15 amino acids long. Looked up from germline, CDR1 is LNHDA and CDR2 is SQIVND (reference sequence). In DNA form, the CDR3 reads TGTGCCAGTAGGCCCGCCGGCAGGGTAGACTATGGCTACACCTTC. This translates into CASRPAGRVDYGYTF.

The J gene is TRBJ1-6, the V gene TRBV7-9; maybe TRBD1 (6 bases). Germline assignment: CDR1 SEHNR and CDR2 FQNEAQ (reference sequence). The CDR3 extends over 14 amino acids. Trimming removed 5 bases at V and 7 bases at J, with 12 bases between. CDR3 region: CASSPTGANSPLHF. In DNA form, the CDR3 reads TGTGCCAGCAGCCCGACGGGGGCGAATTCACCCCTCCACTTT.

This clone is judged medium-sized (0.01 to 0.1%). The chain combines TRBV7-2 with TRBJ1-1; 7 positions match TRBD1. Germline values: CDR1 SGHTA, CDR2 FQGNSA. The CDR3 extends over 14 amino acids. The V gene end was trimmed by 4 bases and the J gene end by 1 base; junction bases not matched to a gene: 3. The CDR3 DNA reads TGTGCCAGCAGCTGGGGGACAGCGAACACTGAAGCTTTCTTT. Protein: CASSWGTANTEAFF.

Only one count was recorded for this clone. V gene TRBV11-1 combines with J gene TRBJ1-5; D not certain. The V and J ends lost 6 bases and 0 bases respectively, with 12 bases between them. CDR1 and CDR2 from the germline V gene are SGHAT and FQDESV (reference sequence). There are 15 residues in the CDR3. The CDR3 DNA follows: TGTGCCAGCAGTTCAGGCCCCTATAGCAATCAGCCCCAGCATTTT. Translating gives CASSSGPYSNQPQHF.

This clone occurred once. The CDR3 reads CASSKAQWTGAGGNEQFF. The CDR3 DNA follows: TGTGCCAGCAGCAAAGCGCAGTGGACAGGGGCCGGGGGCAATGAGCAGTTCTTC. The chain employs TRBV21-1 and TRBJ2-1; the table gives TRBD1 as D, unverified against the DNA. TRBV21-1 is an annotated pseudogene. CDR3 size: 18 residues.

The V call is TRBV6-1, the J call TRBJ2-1; 8 bases line up with TRBD2. CDR3 length equals 15 residues. The trim removed 10 bases at V and 4 bases at J, leaving 12 bases unmatched. The V gene's germline CDR1 is MNHNS and CDR2 SASEGT. The CDR3 reads CATRPPSGSYNEQFF. The CDR3 DNA is TGTGCCACCCGGCCCCCCAGCGGGAGTTACAATGAGCAGTTCTTC.

This chain joins TRBV4-2 and TRBJ2-5; a possible D gene is TRBD2 (5 bases). V shed 9 bases and J shed 0 bases, with 8 bases lying between them. The germline gives CDR1 LGHNA, CDR2 YNFKEQ. The CDR3 is 12 amino acids. The CDR3 here is CASSADQETQYF. Written as DNA, the CDR3 is TGTGCCAGTTCAGCGGACCAAGAGACCCAGTACTTC.

The J gene is TRBJ1-1, the V gene TRBV19; 8 bases line up with TRBD1. Germline V gene lookup returns CDR1 LNHDA and CDR2 SQIVND (reference sequence). The CDR3 extends over 15 amino acids. J was trimmed by 4 bases and V by 3 bases; bases with no gene match: 7. The CDR3 sequence: CASSIRGRIVTEAFF. Written as DNA, the CDR3 is TGTGCCAGTAGTATCAGGGGGCGAATAGTCACTGAAGCTTTCTTT.

This clone was counted once. The chain combines TRBV28 with TRBJ2-1, with D perhaps matching TRBD1 (5 bases). Per the germline V gene, CDR1 is MDHEN and CDR2 is SYDVKM. V dropped 9 bases and J dropped 7 bases, with 16 bases sitting between them. CDR3 length: 13 amino acids. The CDR3 DNA reads TGTGCCAGTTACAGGTTTCAAGGGAATGAGCAGTTCTTC. Protein: CASYRFQGNEQFF.

The chain employs TRBV18 and TRBJ2-2; D gene unclear. This CDR3 is 13 amino acids long. CDR1 is KGHSH and CDR2 is LQKENI in the germline V gene. Trimming took 2 bases from V and 7 from J, leaving 8 bases between them. CDR3 sequence (DNA): TGTGCCAGCTCACCATCGATGGGCGGGGAGCTGTTTTTT. As protein: CASSPSMGGELFF.

This chain uses TRBV7-2 with TRBJ2-1; D gene unclear. The germline V and J ends were trimmed by 1 base and 5 bases, with 6 bases remaining between them. CDR1 is SGHTA and CDR2 is FQGNSA in the germline V gene. The CDR3 is made up of 13 amino acids. The CDR3 protein is CASSLGHNNEQFF. As DNA, the CDR3 is TGTGCCAGCAGCTTAGGCCATAACAATGAGCAGTTCTTC.

Regarding this clone: At one end, the junction sequence differs from germline, possibly due to a read error. The rearrangement uses TRBV7-9 and TRBJ2-1, with D possibly TRBD1 on 5 matching bases. CDR3 length: 14 residues. The germline gives CDR1 SEHNR, CDR2 FQNEAQ (reference sequence). The CDR3 loop reads CASNLQAGYNEQFF. Here the CDR3 DNA reads TGTGCCAGCAACTTACAGGCAGGCTACAATGAGCAGTTCTTC. Combining the CDR3 with reference TRBV7-9 and TRBJ2-1 gives the whole variable domain DTGVSQNPRHKITKRGQNVTFRCDPISEHNRLYWYRQTLGQGPEFLTYFQNEAQLEKSRLLSDRFSAERPKGSFSTLEIQRTEQGDSAMYLCASNLQAGYNEQFFGPGTRLTVL.

The chain has TRBV15 and TRBJ2-7, with a tentative D call TRBD2 (6 bases). Trimming removed 1 base from V and 4 bases from J, with 11 bases in between. This CDR3 comprises 14 residues. Germline CDR1 reads LNHNV; CDR2 reads YYDKDF (reference sequence). This CDR3 is CATSRGIGLYEQYF. DNA of the CDR3: TGTGCCACCAGCAGAGGCATAGGACTATACGAGCAGTACTTC. Full variable domain (remainder filled in from reference TRBV15 and TRBJ2-7): DAMVIQNPRYQVTQFGKPVTLSCSQTLNHNVMYWYQQKSSQAPKLLFHYYDKDFNNEADTPDNFQSRRPNTSFCFLDIRSPGLGDTAMYLCATSRGIGLYEQYFGPGTRLTVT.

V gene TRBV23-1 combines with J gene TRBJ2-1; no reliable D call. TRBV23-1 is an ORF, and what it does is uncertain. Between the trimmed V and J ends, which lost 3 bases and 7 bases, there was a span of 4 bases. This CDR3 contains 11 residues. CDR3: CASSHGNEQFF. CDR3 in DNA: TGCGCCAGCAGTCATGGGAATGAGCAGTTCTTC.

The chain joins TRBV7-3 to TRBJ1-3, with D hard to call. Looked up from germline, CDR1 is SGHTA and CDR2 is FQGTGA. Trimming stripped 5 bases from V and 4 bases from J, with 18 bases between. CDR3 length: 16 amino acids. The DNA of the CDR3 is TGTGCCAGCAGCCGGCAAGGCTCCGGAGCGGGAAACACCATATATTTT. Residues: CASSRQGSGAGNTIYF.

This chain joins TRBV4-3 and TRBJ2-1; weak D call: TRBD2 (6 bases). V was trimmed by 7 bases and J by 0 bases, leaving 19 bases between them. There are 17 residues in the CDR3. Germline V gene sequence: CDR1 LGHNA, CDR2 YSLEER. The CDR3 DNA sequence: TGCGCCAGCAACTTCTTTCATTCTAGCGACTCCTACAATGAGCAGTTCTTC. Amino acids: CASNFFHSSDSYNEQFF.

V and J are TRBV28 and TRBJ1-1; possible D gene TRBD1, 5 bases. CDR1 MDHEN and CDR2 SYDVKM come from the germline V gene. CDR3 length: 12 amino acids. V was cut by 7 bases and J by 5 bases, with 11 bases left in between. The CDR3 DNA reads as TGTGCCAGCACCCTAAGGGGTACTGAAGCTTTCTTT. This gives the protein CASTLRGTEAFF. Full variable domain (missing parts from reference TRBV28 and TRBJ1-1): DVKVTQSSRYLVKRTGEKVFLECVQDMDHENMFWYRQDPGLGLRLIYFSYDVKMKEKGDIPEGYSVSREKKERFSLILESASTNQTSMYLCASTLRGTEAFFGQGTRLTVV.

The chain recombines TRBV11-1 with TRBJ2-1; TRBD2 might be the D (5 bases). Per the germline V gene, CDR1 is SGHAT and CDR2 is FQDESV (reference sequence). The CDR3 covers 13 residues. The V end lost 3 bases, the J end lost 6 bases, and 9 bases lay between the germline ends. CDR3 DNA: TGTGCCAGCAGCTTCGGGATTACCAATGAGCAGTTCTTC. Its translation: CASSFGITNEQFF.